This entry describes one T cell receptor (beta chain). Trimming took 1 base from V and 0 from J, leaving 11 bases between them. The germline V gene encodes CDR1 SGHTA and CDR2 FQGTGA. The CDR3 covers 16 residues. The source of the sample is a study of T cell changes during pregnancy in multiple sclerosis. Here immunoSEQ multiplex PCR was the method, and the copy in TCRdb shows in-frame clones only, minus some. The profile shows some 39,000 clones, approximately 89% of them singletons. This chain uses TRBV7-3 with TRBJ2-3, with unresolved D. This receptor was obtained from a female donor in good health, enrolled as a control in a pregnancy study. Source: CD4+ T cells from peripheral blood mononuclear cells, taken in the second trimester of pregnancy. CDR3 nucleotide sequence: TGTGCCAGCAGCTTAAGACTTACCGCAAGCACAGATACGCAGTATTTT. This translates into CASSLRLTASTDTQYF.